This T cell receptor beta chain was captured in a study of blood T cell repertoires in COVID-19. Study-level information: Donors in the United States, Italy and Spain gave samples during acute or convalescent COVID-19.

Germline V CDR1 and CDR2: SGDLS, YYNGEE. V was clipped by 0 bases and J by 2 bases, with 8 bases between them. CDR3 length: 14 amino acids. In the study's own analysis: Nucleated cell counts were estimated from reference gene primer amplification. Data came from immunoSEQ multiplex PCR; TCRdb stores just in-frame clones and leaves some out. That table is the source of V, J and clone size, and D and trimming were worked out from the DNA. The table has 120,000 to 150,000 clones, around nine tenths seen once. Source material: peripheral blood. The chain has TRBV9 and TRBJ2-5; D unresolved. The receptor comes from a human donor in a cohort sampled during active COVID-19. This chain's CDR3 is CASSVDGGQETQYF. For the CDR3, the DNA is TGTGCCAGCAGCGTAGATGGCGGTCAAGAGACCCAGTACTTC.